This record covers a single T cell receptor beta chain. This table comes from immunoSEQ multiplex PCR, and its TCRdb copy is limited to in-frame clones, with some not included. The table lists roughly 120,000 clones, about 90% of them singletons. Unmatched junction bases numbered 7, after V lost 0 bases and J lost 0 bases. CDR3 size: 18 residues. The germline V gene has CDR1 SGDLS and CDR2 YYNGEE. This record belongs to a study of Tregs in tolerant kidney transplant recipients. The sequence was collected from a human donor in good health. The sequencing input was CD4+ T cells from blood. The chain couples TRBV9 to TRBJ2-4; 9 bases match TRBD1. This CDR3 reads CASSVGEGQGIAKNIQYF. CDR3 DNA sequence: TGTGCCAGCAGCGTAGGAGAGGGACAGGGAATAGCCAAAAACATTCAGTACTTC.